This TCR beta chain comes out of a study of blood T cells in healthy people across ages. A second PCR, run for about 7 to 11 cycles, used a sample-barcoded 5' primer plus a J-beta primer mix. The yield of each sample was at least 3 million CDR3-containing paired-end reads. MiXCR, applied by TCRdb to the 5' RACE reads, yields one record per CDR3 protein. The sample has about 1,500,000 distinct CDR3 sequences; approximately 38% are singletons. The CDR3 covers 13 residues. V was pared by 0 bases and J by 7 bases, with 7 bases between. Looked up from germline, CDR1 is ENHRY and CDR2 is SYGVKD. The chain carries TRBV10-3 and TRBJ1-5; no reliable D call. This sequence originates from a woman aged 18-29 years in good health. The sample comprised blood. CDR3 sequence (DNA): TGTGCCATCAGTGAGTCCCGGGAGCAGCCCCAGCATTTT. Translation gives CAISESREQPQHF.